This T cell receptor (beta chain) was sequenced during a study of blood T cell repertoires in COVID-19. Measured with immunoSEQ multiplex PCR; TCRdb has only the in-frame clones, and not every one. The sample holds under 150,000 clones; almost 80% are singletons and the top ten take 2.5% to 3%. Regarding this clone: The sample carries other DNA sequences with the same CDR3.

The study drew participants aged about 18 to 89 years from about two dozen US areas. The sequenced material came from PBMCs or T cells enriched from blood (not recorded which). The receptor was isolated from a woman aged 50 to 60 who had recovered from COVID-19.

This CDR3 reads CASSVVPAGVSDTQYF. In DNA form, the CDR3 reads TGTGCCAGCAGCGTAGTGCCAGCGGGAGTGTCAGATACGCAGTATTTT. This chain joins TRBV9 and TRBJ2-3; 8 bases align to TRBD2. Germline V gene data show CDR1 as SGDLS and CDR2 as YYNGEE. Trimming took 0 bases from V and 4 from J; bases not matched to a gene: 7. This CDR3 is built from 16 residues.